This TCR beta chain was observed in a study of T cell responses to AZD1222 COVID-19 vaccine (dated by TCRdb to the early 2020s). About the full investigation: Because spike-specific TCR depth and breadth did not differ between the two schedules, AZD1222 recipients who got a second dose at roughly 4 weeks were pooled with those who got a second dose at roughly 12 weeks. TCR sequencing was performed for 233 trial participants, of whom around 210 were given two doses of AZD1222 and approximately 26 were given two doses of MenACWY control vaccine. Enrollment into the trials was organized by age into subgroups of 18-55, 56-69 and 70-plus years, and those subgroups contained approximately 160, 26 and 62 TCR-sequenced participants, respectively. Overall study outcomes, separate from this receptor: Participants were mostly white British and included more females than males, and it was suggested by the authors that clonal diversity may have been underestimated. Conclusions about previously exposed vaccinees were limited because only six AZD1222 recipients were SARS-CoV-2 seropositive at baseline. After two AZD1222 doses, both the breadth and the depth of spike-specific TCRs were significantly higher than at day 0 and than in MenACWY recipients. The 56-69-year group was small, and its depth increase did not reach significance, likely because of low power. Reportedly, close to half of the unique spike-specific TCRs recognized epitopes lying outside the regions that are mutated in the B.1.351 and B.1.1.7 variants. The whole spike protein was spanned by vaccine-associated CD4 TCRs, and dominant responses were seen in regions 160-218 and 743-854. Because no day 14 peak-response samples were available, the repertoires could be characterized only after the peak T cell response.

A note on this clone: Its antigen remains undetermined. One base away there is no much larger clone; base qualities are not given.

The CDR3 regions of human TCRbeta chains were analyzed by immunosequencing. From the authors' description of their analysis: Repertoire TCRs were matched against a reference library of SARS-CoV-2-specific TCRs generated with the MIRA antigen-specificity platform. Breadth was defined as the fraction of unique TCRs that were SARS-CoV-2-associated, and depth was defined as the fraction of total T cells that were SARS-CoV-2-associated. Each spike-specific TCR was assigned to its reactive spike region and to a CD4 or CD8 class using the MIRA data. Log10-transformed breadth and depth values were compared by one-way ANOVA with Sidak's multiple comparisons tests. What TCRdb holds here is the immuneACCESS table cut down to in-frame rearrangements. Part of the clones is not present; checked against another copy, under half of the missing clones reflect an unresolved V gene, and the others are unexplained. V and J calls and clone size are those listed in that table; D and trimming were worked out from the DNA. The sample data list more than 95,000 clones, and about 91% of these were observed just once. The ten biggest clones cover roughly a sixth of the sample.

Taken with the paper, the label for time point translates to: baseline before first vaccination. Vaccinee samples came from UK trials COV001 and COV002, including a single-blind randomized controlled phase 2/3 trial of AZD1222 (ChAdOx1 nCoV-19) in healthy adults. For TCRbeta chain sequencing, PBMC samples from trial participants were taken at day 0 and at day 28 after the second dose. The sequencing used peripheral blood, collected on day 0 of AZD1222 vaccination. The source is an adult in good health.

The DNA sequence is given as TGCGCCAGCAGCCCGGACGCCTATGGCTACACCTTC. Its protein product is CASSPDAYGYTF. The sequence joins TRBV5-1 to TRBJ1-2, with no confident D gene call. V was cut back by 4 bases and J by 4 bases, leaving a gap of 8 bases between them. Including the terminal cysteine and phenylalanine, the CDR3 comprises 12 residues. Just the 36-base CDR3 DNA is kept, in frame starting at base 1. The germline V gene sets CDR1 to SGHRS and CDR2 to YFSETQ.